This TCR beta chain was profiled in a study of shared clonotypes between healthy human individuals. This clone was found a few times. Antigen: not known. The germline V gene encodes CDR1 SEHNR and CDR2 FQNEAQ (reference sequence). After removal of 1 base from V and 5 bases from J, the junction contained 8 bases not matched to a gene. This CDR3 spans 16 amino acids. The assay was run at deep level. Clones were sequenced by immunoSEQ multiplex PCR, and TCRdb holds only the in-frame ones, with some missing. This sample has about 1 million clones, with roughly 70% found just once. Study-wide results and limits: Estimated richness was generally greater in naive than memory subsets.

This chain uses TRBV7-9 with TRBJ2-1; 7 bases map to TRBD2. The sample taken for sequencing was memory CD4+ T cells sorted from blood. The subset here: CD45RA-negative fraction. The clonotype was recovered from a young man in good health. CDR3 amino acids: CASSLGGLAAHNEQFF. The CDR3 bases are TGTGCCAGCAGCTTAGGAGGTCTAGCGGCTCACAATGAGCAGTTCTTC.